Following are 15 T cell receptor beta chains from one sample sequenced in a study of early T cells in non-severe SARS-CoV-2 infection. Using its own MiXCR run on the 5' RACE reads, TCRdb lists one record per CDR3 protein. The repertoire consists of around 61,000 distinct CDR3 sequences, with roughly 12% occurring once and the leading ten covering 2.9%. Sequencing input: whole blood. The receptors come from an adult who was a healthcare worker with PCR-confirmed SARS-CoV-2 infection or an uninfected control (not recorded which).

This clonotype was counted many times. V gene TRBV5-6 combines with J gene TRBJ2-1; D is possibly TRBD1 or TRBD2 (6 bases each). Trimming stripped 5 bases from V and 3 bases from J, with 21 bases between. The CDR3 covers 17 residues. From germline, CDR1 is SGHDT and CDR2 YYEEEE. CDR3 sequence: CASRSPGRGVVYNEQFF. CDR3 coding DNA: TGTGCCAGCAGATCCCCGGGTAGGGGGGTGGTCTACAATGAGCAGTTCTTC.

This clonotype has at least ten counts. This sequence joins TRBV5-1 and TRBJ2-1; 11 bases match TRBD2. The V segment lost 3 bases and the J segment 9 bases; nucleotides outside the gene matches: 11. The CDR3 length is 16 residues. Germline CDR1 SGHRS, CDR2 YFSETQ. The CDR3 coding sequence is TGCGCCAGCAGCTGGGGAATAGCGGGGGGGCCCGGTGAGCAGTTCTTC. It codes for CASSWGIAGGPGEQFF. Complete variable domain (other parts from reference TRBV5-1 and TRBJ2-1): KAGVTQTPRYLIKTRGQQVTLSCSPISGHRSVSWYQQTPGQGLQFLFEYFSETQRNKGNFPGRFSGRQFSNSRSEMNVSTLELGDSALYLCASSWGIAGGPGEQFFGPGTRLTVL.

This clonotype was seen repeatedly, ten times or more. The rearrangement uses TRBV18 and TRBJ2-1, with 9 bases lining up with TRBD2. Germline loops: CDR1 KGHSH, CDR2 LQKENI. V lost 0 bases, J lost 4 bases, and 7 bases stayed unmatched. CDR3 length: 17 amino acids. The CDR3 here is CASSPPIQAGGYNEQFF. CDR3 DNA sequence: TGTGCCAGCTCACCACCGATTCAGGCGGGAGGGTACAATGAGCAGTTCTTC.

This clonotype occurred many times. V gene TRBV19 combines with J gene TRBJ1-5; 8 bases fit TRBD1. This CDR3 comprises 16 residues. Germline V gene lookup returns CDR1 LNHDA and CDR2 SQIVND (reference sequence). The ends lost 5 bases at V and 4 bases at J; junction bases unmatched: 10. DNA of the CDR3: TGTGCCAGTAGTGCCGGGACAGGTCGGGTAAATCAGCCCCAGCATTTT. Translated, it gives CASSAGTGRVNQPQHF.

In this sample, this clonotype turned up a few times. The V gene is TRBV6-5, the J gene TRBJ2-1, with TRBD2 matching 8 bases. CDR1 MNHEY and CDR2 SVGAGI come from the germline V gene. The CDR3 contains 15 residues. Trimming took 6 bases from V and 5 from J; bases not matched to a gene: 9. CDR3 DNA: TGTGCCAGCAGGCGCACGGGGGGGCCCCACAATGAGCAGTTCTTC. Amino acids: CASRRTGGPHNEQFF.

This clonotype was recorded a few times. In DNA, the CDR3 is TGTGCCAGCAGCTGGGGACTAGCGGGAGCCGGGGAGCAGTTCTTC. It specifies CASSWGLAGAGEQFF. The chain is built from TRBV7-2 and TRBJ2-1; 14 nucleotides align to TRBD2. The CDR3 contains 15 residues. Germline V gene data show CDR1 as SGHTA and CDR2 as FQGNSA. Unmatched junction bases numbered 6, after V lost 4 bases and J lost 10 bases.

The chain couples TRBV7-6 to TRBJ2-1, with D perhaps matching TRBD1 or TRBD2 (5 bases each). The V gene lost 4 bases and the J gene lost 0 bases, with 13 bases spanning the gap. CDR3 length: 16 amino acids. From germline, CDR1 is SGHVS and CDR2 FNYEAQ. The CDR3 nucleotides are TGTGCCAGCAGCTGGGGGTCGATGAGCTCCTACAATGAGCAGTTCTTC. It specifies CASSWGSMSSYNEQFF.

This clonotype was counted ten times or more. The CDR3 DNA reads TGCAGTTCCGAGACCCCCGCCTCCTACGAGCAGTACTTC. It yields the protein CSSETPASYEQYF. The chain has TRBV20-1 and TRBJ2-7, with D unresolved. Trimming shortened V by 8 bases and J by 0 bases, and 14 bases separated the two germline ends. The CDR3 totals 13 residues. Germline CDR1 and CDR2: DFQATT and SNEGSKA (reference sequence).

The chain employs TRBV7-3 and TRBJ2-1; 11 bases are a match to TRBD2. Per germline, CDR1 SGHTA and CDR2 FQGTGA. J gave up 1 base and V 5 bases, and 4 bases lay outside the gene matches. The CDR3 has 16 amino acids. The CDR3 loop is CASSAGLAVSYNEQFF. For the CDR3, the DNA is TGTGCCAGCAGCGCGGGACTAGCGGTTTCCTACAATGAGCAGTTCTTC.

This clonotype was detected only a few times. CDR3 in DNA: TGTGCCAGCAGCTCTAGACTAGCGGGATCCTACGAGCAGTACTTC. Translating it yields CASSSRLAGSYEQYF. The rearrangement joins TRBV7-9 to TRBJ2-7; 11 nucleotides align to TRBD2. The V and J ends lost 4 bases and 1 base, in that order; junction bases with no gene match: 3. Germline V gives CDR1 SEHNR, CDR2 FQNEAQ (reference sequence). This CDR3 spans 15 amino acids.

The gene calls are TRBV29-1 and TRBJ2-3; 7 positions match TRBD2. V lost 4 bases and J lost 0; bases outside the gene matches: 7. Germline V lookup: CDR1 SQVTM, CDR2 ANQGSEA. The CDR3 is 15 residues long. CDR3 DNA: TGCAGCGTTGTTCTAGCGGCAATTAGCACAGATACGCAGTATTTT. Protein sequence: CSVVLAAISTDTQYF.

The chain combines TRBV9 with TRBJ1-1; D is unresolved. With 0 bases removed from V and 5 bases from J, the gap between germline ends came to 8 bases. The germline CDR1 and CDR2 sequences are SGDLS and YYNGEE. The CDR3 runs 13 residues. This CDR3 is CASSVGPQTEAFF. The CDR3 DNA sequence: TGTGCCAGCAGCGTAGGGCCCCAGACTGAAGCTTTCTTT. Full variable domain (rest looked up from reference TRBV9 and TRBJ1-1): DSGVTQTPKHLITATGQRVTLRCSPRSGDLSVYWYQQSLDQGLQFLIQYYNGEERAKGNILERFSAQQFPDLHSELNLSSLELGDSALYFCASSVGPQTEAFFGQGTRLTVV.

This clonotype was recorded at least ten times. The chain combines TRBV10-3 with TRBJ2-3; unclear D gene. V dropped 2 bases and J dropped 7 bases, with 4 bases sitting between them. This CDR3 contains 11 residues. Germline V CDR1 and CDR2: ENHRY, SYGVKD. CDR3 region: CAISEGNTQYF. Here the CDR3 DNA reads TGTGCCATCAGTGAGGGGAATACGCAGTATTTT.

This clonotype was seen many times. This chain joins TRBV27 and TRBJ2-3; D could derive from TRBD1 or TRBD2 (6 bases each). Deletions cut 4 bases from V and 1 base from J, with 9 bases between. Germline V lookup: CDR1 MNHEY, CDR2 SMNVEV (reference sequence). The CDR3 length is 14 residues. CDR3 amino acids: CASSWGARTDTQYF. CDR3 DNA sequence: TGTGCCAGCAGTTGGGGGGCTCGCACAGATACGCAGTATTTT.

J is TRBJ2-3 and V is TRBV7-3, with 7 bases that match TRBD2. The CDR3 consists of 16 residues. V was pared by 5 bases and J by 4 bases, with 12 bases of the junction left unmatched. Germline V lookup: CDR1 SGHTA, CDR2 FQGTGA. CDR3 sequence reads: CASSPLGRGSPDTQYF. CDR3 coding DNA: TGTGCCAGCAGCCCCTTAGGGCGGGGGTCCCCAGATACGCAGTATTTT.